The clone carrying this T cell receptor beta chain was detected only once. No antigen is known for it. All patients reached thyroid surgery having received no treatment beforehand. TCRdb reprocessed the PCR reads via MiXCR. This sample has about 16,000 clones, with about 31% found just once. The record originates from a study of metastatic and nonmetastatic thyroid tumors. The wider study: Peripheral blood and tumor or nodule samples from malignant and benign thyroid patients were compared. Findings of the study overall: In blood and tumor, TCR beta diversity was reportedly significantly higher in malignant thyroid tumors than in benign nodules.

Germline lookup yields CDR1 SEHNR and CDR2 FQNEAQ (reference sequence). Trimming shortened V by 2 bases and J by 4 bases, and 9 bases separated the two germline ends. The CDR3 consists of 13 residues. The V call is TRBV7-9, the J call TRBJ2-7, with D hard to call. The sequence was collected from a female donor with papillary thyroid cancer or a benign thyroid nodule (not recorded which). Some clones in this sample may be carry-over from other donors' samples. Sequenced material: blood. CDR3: CASSLTPVYEQYF. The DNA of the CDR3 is TGTGCCAGCAGCTTAACCCCGGTTTACGAGCAGTACTTC. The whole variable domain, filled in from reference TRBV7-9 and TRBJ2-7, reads DTGVSQNPRHKITKRGQNVTFRCDPISEHNRLYWYRQTLGQGPEFLTYFQNEAQLEKSRLLSDRFSAERPKGSFSTLEIQRTEQGDSAMYLCASSLTPVYEQYFGPGTRLTVT.